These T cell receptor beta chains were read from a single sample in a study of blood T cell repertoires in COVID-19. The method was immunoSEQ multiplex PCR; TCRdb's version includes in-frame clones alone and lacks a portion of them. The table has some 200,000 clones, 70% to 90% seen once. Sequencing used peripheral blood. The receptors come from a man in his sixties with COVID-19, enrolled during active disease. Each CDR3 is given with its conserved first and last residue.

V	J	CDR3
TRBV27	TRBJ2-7	CASSPSLIGSGYEQYF
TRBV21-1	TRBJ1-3	CASSKRGIGAGGNTIYF
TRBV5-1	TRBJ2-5	CASSSLGAQETQYF
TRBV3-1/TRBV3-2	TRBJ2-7	CASSQDVVRSYEQYF
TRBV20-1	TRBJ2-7	CSASLIGGLSSYEQYF
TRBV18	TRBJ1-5	CASSPETGGNQPQHF
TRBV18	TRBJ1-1	CASSEGLGNTEAFF
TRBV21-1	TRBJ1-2	CASSARGGYTF
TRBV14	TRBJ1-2	CASSQAPGGGYTF
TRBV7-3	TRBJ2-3	CASSLTAGGPAHTDTQYF
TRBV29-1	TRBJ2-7	CSVGGNRDYEQYF
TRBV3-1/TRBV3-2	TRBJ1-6	CASSQGGTGAYSPLHF
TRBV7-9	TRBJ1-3	CASTLQEISGNTIYF
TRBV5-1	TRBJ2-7	CASSLEGGASYEQYF
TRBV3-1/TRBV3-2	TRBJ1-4	CASSLRTGGPNEKLFF
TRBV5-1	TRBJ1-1	CASSLAGQGNEAFF
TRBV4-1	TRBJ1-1	CASSRQGAVTEAFF
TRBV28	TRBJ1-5	CASLGSNQPQHF
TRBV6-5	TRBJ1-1	CASRNPGTGGGEAFF
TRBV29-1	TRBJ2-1	CSVEDTPSWSSYNEQFF
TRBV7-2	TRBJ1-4	CASSPPNEKLFF
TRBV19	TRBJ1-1	CASSIRGYEAFF
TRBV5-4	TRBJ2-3	CASSFEVGGTDTQYF
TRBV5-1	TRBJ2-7	CASSSLSGRGHEQYF
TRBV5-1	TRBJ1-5	CASSIGQAGQPQHF
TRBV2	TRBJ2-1	CASSFTTGTSYPNEQFF
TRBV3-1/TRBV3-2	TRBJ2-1	CASSQDIRFSSYNEQFF
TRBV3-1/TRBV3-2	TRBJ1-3	CASSQEGRAGNTIYF
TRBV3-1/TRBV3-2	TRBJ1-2	CASSQGGTVSYGYTF
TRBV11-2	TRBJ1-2	CASSPGSANYGYTF
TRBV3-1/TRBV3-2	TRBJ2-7	CASSRGQGHYEQYF
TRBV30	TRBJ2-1	CAWSVRRGSQAYNEQFF
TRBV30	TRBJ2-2	CAWSGTGPVPGELFF
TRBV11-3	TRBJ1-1	CASSAGNTEAFF
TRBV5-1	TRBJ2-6	CASSQRGWANVLTF
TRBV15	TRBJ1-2	CATSRPTGGSYGYTF
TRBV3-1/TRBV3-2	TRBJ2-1	CASSYPSGRHNEQFF
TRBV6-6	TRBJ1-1	CASTYGVLDTEAFF
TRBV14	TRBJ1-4	CASSYGGSTNEKLFF
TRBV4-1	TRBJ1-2	CASSPWVRANYGYTF
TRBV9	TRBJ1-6	CASSVEPGGLESPLHF
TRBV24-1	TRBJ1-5	CATSRTGMAQPQHF
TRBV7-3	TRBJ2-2	CASSTSGSRTGELFF
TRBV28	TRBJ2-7	CASRPRDRWLDF
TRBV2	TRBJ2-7	CASRDRLAGGSYEQYF
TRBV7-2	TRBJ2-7	CASSSMMASYEQYF
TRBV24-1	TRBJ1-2	CATSDPGRTSNYGYTF
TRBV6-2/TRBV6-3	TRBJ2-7	CASSYLKLASEQYF
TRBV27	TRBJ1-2	CASSFDRGQAGGYTF
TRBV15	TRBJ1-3	CATSRDRRGGTIYF
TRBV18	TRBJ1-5	CASSPVAGNQPQHF
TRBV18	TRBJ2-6	CASSKWGGANVLTF
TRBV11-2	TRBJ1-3	CASSFGGTTNTIYF
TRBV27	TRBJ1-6	CASSLGVPGQRNSPLHF